This T cell receptor (beta chain) was documented in a study of OX40 agonist ivuxolimab in advanced cancers. Study-level background: A male proportion of around 86% was recorded, with mean age about 60 years and range 23 to 79. Overall study findings and caveats: Among T cells, CD8+ cells averaged more expanded clones than CD4+ cells. Clonal expansion was among the lowest in partial responders at 0.1-3.0 mg/kg, especially CD8+.

This CDR3 region has 16 residues. Germline V gene sequence: CDR1 KGHSH, CDR2 LQKENI. The germline V and J ends were trimmed by 2 bases and 0 bases, with 12 bases remaining between them. Method: immunoSEQ multiplex PCR; TCRdb's copy keeps in-frame clones and lacks some. The sample carries over 95,000 clones, roughly 91% recorded once. With respect to this clone: Its target is not known.

The sequence was obtained from an adult with an advanced solid tumor such as melanoma, head and neck, liver or kidney cancer. The rearrangement links TRBV18 to TRBJ2-3; no clear D. The sequencing here drew on CD4+ or CD8+ T cells sorted from blood, taken in a trial of the OX40 agonist ivuxolimab. The CDR3 sequence: CASSPSLQKSTDTQYF. The CDR3 DNA reads TGTGCCAGCTCACCATCTTTACAGAAGAGCACAGATACGCAGTATTTT.